This entry is about one T cell receptor (beta chain). The data were taken from a study of cytomegalovirus exposure and HLA in healthy donors. The PCR made use of 60 Vbeta and 13 Jbeta primers. Some clones are missing from TCRdb's copy, which holds only in-frame ones; the method was immunoSEQ multiplex PCR. Recorded for this sample: roughly 120,000 clones. Germline-derived CDR1 and CDR2 are SGHTA and FQGNSA. The trim removed 2 bases at V and 8 bases at J, leaving 2 bases unmatched. The CDR3 is 13 amino acids. The genes are TRBV7-2 and TRBJ1-2, with TRBD1 identical over 10 bases. The sequencing sample was made of PBMCs. This TCR derives from a man between 18 and 35 years old in good health and CMV-seronegative. The CDR3 loop is CASSLRQGAGYTF. The CDR3 bases are TGTGCCAGCAGCTTAAGACAGGGGGCGGGCTACACCTTC.